The rows below give T cell receptor beta chains drawn from one sample of a study of T-cell memory formation after mild COVID-19. Each CDR3 protein is one row after TCRdb ran MiXCR on the 5' RACE reads. This table has hundreds of thousands of distinct CDR3 sequences, about 16% appearing once. Sequences were obtained from PBMCs or a T cell subset sorted from them (not recorded which). Receptors were obtained from an adult woman who had mild COVID-19 (a few samples of this study predate the infection). Cell type and time point are not known. Each CDR3 is given with its conserved first and last residue. The D gene is left open where the match is weak. Part of the rows lack a size; the others show once, few, many or a class for expanded clones.

clone size,V gene,D gene,CDR3 length,J gene,CDR3 protein
few,TRBV10-3,-,11,TRBJ2-7,CAISANYEQYF
-,TRBV7-2,-,12,TRBJ1-1,CASSPQATEAFF
-,TRBV3-1,-,17,TRBJ2-6,CASSHGRGVSGANVLTF
-,TRBV27,-,16,TRBJ1-1,CASSPCLTGRNTEAFF
-,TRBV7-2,-,21,TRBJ1-6,CASSLVQGRLISSSYNSPLHF
few,TRBV18,-,18,TRBJ2-3,CASSPRQPGPPLMDTQYF
-,TRBV6-5,TRBD1,16,TRBJ2-2,CASSQPGQGRTGELFF
many,TRBV3-1,-,16,TRBJ2-1,CASSQGERRPPFGQFF
few,TRBV12-3/TRBV12-4,-,15,TRBJ1-2,CASSLAYVRAYGYTF
many,TRBV20-1,-,14,TRBJ2-1,CSASVLLGSGEQFF
many,TRBV5-1,TRBD1,16,TRBJ2-7,CASSHPIGTGGHEQYF
many,TRBV7-3,-,13,TRBJ2-1,CASSMESYNEQFF
-,TRBV6-1,-,13,TRBJ2-1,CASSQGARDEQFF
few,TRBV4-1,-,15,TRBJ2-2,CASARDTPNTGELFF
-,TRBV5-1,-,16,TRBJ2-3,CASSLVSRSYTDTQYF
-,TRBV20-1,-,11,TRBJ1-1,CSASRGTEAFF
-,TRBV25-1,-,16,TRBJ2-6,CASSPRDTGGANVLTF
few,TRBV21-1,-,16,TRBJ2-7,CASSKDFTSGSYEQYF
-,TRBV3-1,-,14,TRBJ2-1,CASSPDSPRGEQFF
-,TRBV5-5,-,14,TRBJ1-4,CASSLGPLNEKLFF
-,TRBV12-5,TRBD1,15,TRBJ1-5,CASGSGGGFNQPQHF
-,TRBV15,TRBD2,11,TRBJ2-4,CATGGKDIQYF
-,TRBV9,-,13,TRBJ1-1,CASSARPDTEAFF
-,TRBV4-3,-,18,TRBJ1-2,CASSQYKPSGRPQGGYTF
many,TRBV5-1,TRBD2,14,TRBJ2-7,CASSLSSGPYEQYF
few,TRBV6-5,TRBD1,12,TRBJ1-2,CASSRQGFGYTF
few,TRBV3-1,-,15,TRBJ1-1,CASRPRNKGDTEAFF
few,TRBV12-3/TRBV12-4,TRBD1,16,TRBJ1-2,CASSSLEEGQGAGYTF
-,TRBV5-1,-,14,TRBJ1-2,CASSARSQNYGYTF
many,TRBV5-1,TRBD1,13,TRBJ2-7,CASSLTGDTSENF
-,TRBV7-9,-,12,TRBJ1-1,CASSLDTTEAFF
-,TRBV12-3/TRBV12-4,-,14,TRBJ1-4,CASRDRASGEKLFF
-,TRBV20-1,TRBD2,17,TRBJ2-3,CSAMKASGAPRTDTQYF
-,TRBV5-5,-,14,TRBJ1-2,CASSLRLLNYGYTF
few,TRBV12-3/TRBV12-4,-,14,TRBJ2-3,CASSFRRGTDTQYF
-,TRBV12-3/TRBV12-4,-,14,TRBJ1-1,CASNPQRGNTEAFF
-,TRBV4-2,-,17,TRBJ2-7,CASSTPSLGQTNYEQYF
once,TRBV6-5,-,15,TRBJ1-5,CASSYSRGADQPQHF
many,TRBV6-5,-,18,TRBJ1-6,CASSPTTTGWGYNSPLHF
few,TRBV5-4,TRBD1,15,TRBJ2-5,CASSLRQGAGETQYF
-,TRBV12-3/TRBV12-4,-,14,TRBJ2-3,CASSHRVGTDTQYF
few,TRBV30,TRBD2,14,TRBJ2-1,CAWRGSGRWNEQFF
-,TRBV27,-,14,TRBJ1-5,CASSSQGWDQPQHF
few,TRBV7-2,TRBD1,15,TRBJ1-2,CASRSLQGQNYGYTF
few,TRBV5-1,-,14,TRBJ2-5,CASSLVPGQETQYF
few,TRBV10-3,-,12,TRBJ1-2,CAISDHRDGYTF
-,TRBV6-2/TRBV6-3,-,16,TRBJ1-1,CASGGRGSRRGTEAFF
-,TRBV7-2,-,15,TRBJ2-7,CASSLALQDSYEQYF
few,TRBV21-1,-,17,TRBJ2-1,CASSRPPASGKSIEQFF
-,TRBV9,TRBD1,16,TRBJ1-1,CASSVGVTGGFPEAFF